The next 23 T cell receptor beta chains were all read from a single sample in a study of CD4 T cells in relation to SARS-CoV-2 and coronaviruses. Before the COVID-19 pandemic, during about 2010-2018, CD4+ T cells were taken from unexposed donors. The cells were cultured for under 13 days before CD4+ T cells were isolated. Only in-frame clones appear in the TCRdb table, and some are missing; sequencing was by immunoSEQ multiplex PCR. Here the sample spans 10,000 or so clones, more than 65% being singletons. These receptors have no identified antigens. Sequences were obtained from CD4+ T cells from PBMCs, cultured in vitro. These receptors originate from a human donor in good health.

This clone showed up just a few times. The CDR3 nucleotides are TGTGCCAGCAGCTTAGAGCTAGCGGGTCACAGGAATGAGCAGTTCTTC. It yields the protein CASSLELAGHRNEQFF. The gene calls are TRBV7-9 and TRBJ2-1, with 8 bases identical to TRBD2. CDR1 SEHNR and CDR2 FQNEAQ come from the germline V gene (reference sequence). Trimming removed 1 base from V and 7 bases from J; junction bases left unmatched: 9. The CDR3 extends over 16 amino acids.

The rearrangement uses TRBV7-7 and TRBJ2-5, with 8 bases matching TRBD2. Germline CDR1 is SSHAT and CDR2 is FNYEAQ (reference sequence). With V trimmed by 5 bases and J by 5 bases, 13 bases remained unmatched. The CDR3 is 16 residues long. CDR3 loop: CASSPASSGLVETQYF. CDR3 nucleotides: TGTGCCAGCAGCCCCGCCTCGTCGGGACTAGTTGAGACCCAGTACTTC.

This chain joins TRBV28 and TRBJ2-1, with D possibly being TRBD2 (6 bases). In germline, CDR1 is MDHEN, CDR2 SYDVKM. V lost 4 bases and J 12 bases, leaving 13 bases between the germline ends. The CDR3 is 12 amino acids. The CDR3 here is CASSSLAGTQFF. In DNA, the CDR3 is TGTGCCAGCAGTTCCCTTGCGGGGACGCAGTTCTTC.

This clone was counted between two and nine times. V usage is TRBV5-4 and J usage is TRBJ1-1; 8 bases are shared with TRBD1. The CDR3 consists of 15 residues. The V gene end was trimmed by 4 bases and the J gene end by 1 base; junction bases not matched to a gene: 6. Per the germline V gene, CDR1 is SGHNT and CDR2 is YYREEE (reference sequence). The CDR3 protein is CASSLGQGGNTEAFF. CDR3 in DNA: TGTGCCAGCAGCCTCGGACAGGGAGGGAACACTGAAGCTTTCTTT. The variable domain in full, with the rest retrieved from reference TRBV5-4 and TRBJ1-1, is ETGVTQSPTHLIKTRGQQVTLRCSSQSGHNTVSWYQQALGQGPQFIFQYYREEENGRGNFPPRFSGLQFPNYSSELNVNALELDDSALYLCASSLGQGGNTEAFFGQGTRLTVV.

This chain joins TRBV12-3 or TRBV12-4 and TRBJ1-6; 7 bases map to TRBD1. This CDR3 is 13 amino acids long. The ends lost 7 bases at V and 11 bases at J; junction bases unmatched: 8. The CDR3 DNA sequence: TGTGCCAGCACCACAGGGGAAGCCACACCCCTCCACTTT. It translates to CASTTGEATPLHF.

The chain couples TRBV28 to TRBJ2-3; TRBD2 is a possible D gene (6 bases). The CDR3 has 14 amino acids. Trimming left V 1 base short and J 10 bases short, with 15 bases between. Germline values: CDR1 MDHEN, CDR2 SYDVKM. The CDR3 DNA reads TGTGCCAGCAGTTTATCGGGCGGGGAGGTTCCGCAGTATTTT. It yields the protein CASSLSGGEVPQYF.

The CDR3 DNA is TGTGCCAGCAGCTGGGGACAGGGTTCGGGCTATGGCTACACCTTC. Translating gives CASSWGQGSGYGYTF. The genes are TRBV11-2 and TRBJ1-2; 9 bases match TRBD1. After removal of 4 bases from V and 4 bases from J, the junction contained 7 bases not matched to a gene. Germline CDR1 reads SGHAT; CDR2 reads FQNNGV. This CDR3 comprises 15 residues. Combining the CDR3 with reference TRBV11-2 and TRBJ1-2 gives the whole variable domain EAGVAQSPRYKIIEKRQSVAFWCNPISGHATLYWYQQILGQGPKLLIQFQNNGVVDDSQLPKDRFSAERLKGVDSTLKIQPAKLEDSAVYLCASSWGQGSGYGYTFGSGTRLTVV.

The chain carries TRBV6-1 and TRBJ1-5, with TRBD1 identical over 8 bases. Per the germline V gene, CDR1 is MNHNS and CDR2 is SASEGT. V gave up 1 base and J gave up 4 bases; unmatched junction bases: 3. CDR3 length: 15 residues. This CDR3 is CASSEGGQENQPQHF. CDR3 coding DNA: TGTGCCAGCAGTGAAGGGGGACAGGAGAATCAGCCCCAGCATTTT.

CDR3 amino acids: CASSLKNTEAFF. CDR3 coding DNA: TGTGCCAGCAGTCTTAAGAACACTGAAGCTTTCTTT. The genes are TRBV12-3 or TRBV12-4 and TRBJ1-1; D is undetermined. This CDR3 is 12 amino acids long. V was pared by 5 bases and J by 1 base, with 5 bases between.

This clone was counted only a few times. The genes are TRBV19 and TRBJ2-1; possibly TRBD2 for D (5 bases). Per the germline V gene, CDR1 is LNHDA and CDR2 is SQIVND (reference sequence). V dropped 7 bases and J dropped 9 bases, with 19 bases sitting between them. CDR3 length: 14 residues. CDR3 in DNA: TGTGCCAGTACCGGGTTAGCGCCGTTGGGTGAGCAGTTCTTC. Protein: CASTGLAPLGEQFF.

The V call is TRBV7-2, the J call TRBJ2-1; weak D call: TRBD2 (6 bases). The V and J ends lost 5 bases and 4 bases respectively, with 15 bases between them. CDR1 and CDR2 (germline): SGHTA, FQGNSA. This CDR3 comprises 15 residues. The CDR3 sequence: CASSRDSPSYNEQFF. In nucleotides, the CDR3 is TGTGCCAGCAGCCGGGACTCCCCCTCATACAATGAGCAGTTCTTC.

The V call is TRBV29-1, the J call TRBJ2-7, with D uncertain. The CDR3 runs to 13 residues. Germline V gene lookup returns CDR1 SQVTM and CDR2 ANQGSEA. The V gene lost 6 bases and the J gene lost 0 bases, with 12 bases spanning the gap. The CDR3 bases are TGCAGCGTAACCCGGACGGGCTCCTACGAGCAGTACTTC. Translating it yields CSVTRTGSYEQYF.

The chain joins TRBV27 to TRBJ2-7; D may correspond to TRBD1 or TRBD2 (5 bases each). The CDR3 contains 13 residues. Germline loops: CDR1 MNHEY, CDR2 SMNVEV (reference sequence). V lost 2 bases to trimming and J lost 7 bases, with 12 bases between them. In nucleotides, the CDR3 is TGTGCCAGCAGTTTAAGATGGGGCGGGGAGCAGTACTTC. Its translation: CASSLRWGGEQYF.

The chain combines TRBV27 with TRBJ1-6; TRBD1 might be the D (5 bases). Germline V lookup: CDR1 MNHEY, CDR2 SMNVEV (reference sequence). V lost 5 bases and J lost 4, with 24 bases in between. This CDR3 has 19 residues. The CDR3 here is CASSKVGALLAYYNSPLHF. The CDR3 DNA follows: TGTGCCAGCAGTAAGGTTGGGGCACTCCTCGCCTATTATAATTCACCCCTCCACTTT.

This clone appeared a few times. The chain uses TRBV25-1 and TRBJ1-3, with D uncertain. Trimming took 0 bases from V and 4 from J, leaving 4 bases between them. Germline values: CDR1 MGHDK, CDR2 SYGVNS. This CDR3 is 13 amino acids long. As DNA, the CDR3 is TGTGCCAGCAGTGAATACGGGGGAAACACCATATATTTT. Translating it yields CASSEYGGNTIYF.

The J gene is TRBJ2-7, the V gene TRBV5-6; D is ambiguous. Trimming shortened V by 0 bases and J by 6 bases, and 10 bases separated the two germline ends. Germline CDR1 is SGHDT and CDR2 is YYEEEE. The CDR3 has 13 residues. CDR3 nucleotides: TGTGCCAGCAGCTTGGGTAGAAGGAGCGAGCAGTACTTC. Encoded protein: CASSLGRRSEQYF.

CDR3: CASSSTPGLAGGPDTQYF. Written as DNA, the CDR3 is TGTGCCAGCAGCTCCACACCTGGACTAGCGGGGGGCCCAGATACGCAGTATTTT. This chain joins TRBV9 and TRBJ2-3; the match to TRBD2 covers 14 bases. V was pared by 4 bases and J by 4 bases, with 11 bases of the junction left unmatched. The CDR3 contains 18 residues. Per the germline V gene, CDR1 is SGDLS and CDR2 is YYNGEE.

This clone was recorded a few times. The rearrangement uses TRBV12-3 or TRBV12-4 and TRBJ1-2; 9 bases map to TRBD1. Germline trimming cut 6 bases from V and 7 bases from J; bases unmatched to any gene: 6. There are 13 residues in the CDR3. The CDR3 spells CASSPRTGVGYTF. CDR3 nucleotides: TGTGCCAGCAGCCCTAGGACAGGGGTTGGCTACACCTTC.

The chain couples TRBV12-3 or TRBV12-4 to TRBJ2-7; no clear D. This CDR3 is 13 amino acids long. The V end was cut by 3 bases, the J end by 1 base, with 7 bases between. The chain's CDR3 is CASSFWGSYEQYF. The CDR3 nucleotides read TGTGCCAGCAGTTTTTGGGGATCCTACGAGCAGTACTTC.

The chain recombines TRBV27 with TRBJ2-3; TRBD2 matches 8 bases. Germline trimming cut 3 bases from V and 6 bases from J; bases unmatched to any gene: 8. Germline-derived CDR1 and CDR2 are MNHEY and SMNVEV (reference sequence). The CDR3 spans 15 residues. CDR3: CASSLDGRAGDTQYF. The CDR3 DNA reads TGTGCCAGCAGTTTGGACGGGAGGGCCGGGGATACGCAGTATTTT.

The rearrangement links TRBV6-5 to TRBJ2-1, with 9 positions matching TRBD1. Trimming took 6 bases from V and 8 from J; bases not matched to a gene: 5. CDR1 and CDR2 from the germline V gene are MNHEY and SVGAGI. The CDR3 spans 13 residues. CDR3 residues: CASRKQGAYEQFF. The CDR3 DNA follows: TGTGCCAGCAGGAAACAGGGGGCCTATGAGCAGTTCTTC.

The chain combines TRBV7-9 with TRBJ2-7; D is unresolved. Trimming removed 7 bases at V and 5 bases at J, with 12 bases between. The CDR3 covers 12 residues. Germline values: CDR1 SEHNR, CDR2 FQNEAQ (reference sequence). CDR3 bases: TGTGCCAGCACGCTCCTTTCGAACGAGCAGTACTTC. This translates into CASTLLSNEQYF.

The V and J genes are TRBV7-9 and TRBJ2-7; D is ambiguous. The V gene lost 2 bases and the J gene lost 1 base, with 18 bases spanning the gap. CDR3 length: 17 residues. The germline V gene has CDR1 SEHNR and CDR2 FQNEAQ (reference sequence). The CDR3 region has the DNA TGTGCCAGCAGCTTATTCCGTCTGGGTACAAGGTCCTACGAGCAGTACTTC. Amino acids: CASSLFRLGTRSYEQYF.